Each of the 25 T cell receptor beta chains below was sequenced from the same sample in a study of memory CD4+ T cells and cytomegalovirus serostatus. The sort gate was single viable CD3+CD4+CD8-CD45RO+ cells for memory CD4+ T cells. Data came from immunoSEQ multiplex PCR; TCRdb stores just in-frame clones and leaves some out. The table lists roughly 45,000 clones, about 77% of them singletons. Sequencing was carried out using memory CD4+ T cells from blood. These receptors were obtained from an adult in good health and CMV-seronegative.

Of note for this clone: The sample has other DNA sequences that encode this CDR3 too. This chain connects TRBV5-4 to TRBJ2-5, with TRBD2 identical over 7 bases. Trimming took 1 base from V and 1 from J; bases not matched to a gene: 1. This CDR3 is built from 14 residues. In germline, CDR1 is SGHNT, CDR2 YYREEE (reference sequence). The CDR3 is CASSLRGVQETQYF. CDR3 DNA: TGTGCCAGCAGCTTGCGGGGGGTCCAAGAGACCCAGTACTTC.

This chain joins TRBV9 and TRBJ1-5; 12 bases fit TRBD1. CDR1 and CDR2 (germline): SGDLS, YYNGEE. V trimming: 2 bases; J trimming: 6 bases; junction bases outside the gene matches: 3. The CDR3 is 15 amino acids. The CDR3 nucleotides are TGTGCCAGCAGCGTCGGGACAGGGGGCTTTCAGCCCCAGCATTTT. As protein: CASSVGTGGFQPQHF. The full variable domain, its missing parts supplied by reference TRBV9 and TRBJ1-5, is DSGVTQTPKHLITATGQRVTLRCSPRSGDLSVYWYQQSLDQGLQFLIQYYNGEERAKGNILERFSAQQFPDLHSELNLSSLELGDSALYFCASSVGTGGFQPQHFGDGTRLSIL.

This clone has just a few counts. The chain couples TRBV5-1 to TRBJ2-3; 9 bases map to TRBD2. The CDR3 sequence is 14 residues long. CDR1 SGHRS and CDR2 YFSETQ come from the germline V gene. Losses at the gene ends were 3 bases for V and 6 bases for J; bases not matched to a gene: 5. Written as DNA, the CDR3 is TGCGCCAGCAGCTCGACTACTAGCGGGGATACGCAGTATTTT. Translating it yields CASSSTTSGDTQYF.

This clone is judged medium-sized. The V gene is TRBV29-1, the J gene TRBJ1-5, with D hard to call. V was clipped by 6 bases and J by 2 bases, with 17 bases between them. Germline CDR1 and CDR2: SQVTM and ANQGSEA. The CDR3 extends over 15 amino acids. CDR3 sequence: CSVADGLLGNQPQHF. DNA for the CDR3: TGCAGCGTAGCTGACGGACTGCTCGGCAATCAGCCCCAGCATTTT.

The V and J genes are TRBV5-1 and TRBJ2-2, with 10 bases lining up with TRBD1. Germline V gene data show CDR1 as SGHRS and CDR2 as YFSETQ. V lost 7 bases and J lost 5; bases outside the gene matches: 2. The CDR3 runs to 13 residues. The CDR3 region has the DNA TGCGCCAGCGACAGGGGGCTAACCGGGGAGCTGTTTTTT. The encoded protein is CASDRGLTGELFF.

The chain couples TRBV7-2 to TRBJ2-7; no clear D gene. This CDR3 region has 14 residues. Germline assignment: CDR1 SGHTA and CDR2 FQGNSA. The V end lost 1 base, the J end lost 0 bases, and 7 bases lay between the germline ends. The chain's CDR3 is CASSLEFSSYEQYF. The CDR3 region has the DNA TGTGCCAGCAGCTTAGAATTCTCCTCCTACGAGCAGTACTTC. The whole variable domain, remainder taken from reference TRBV7-2 and TRBJ2-7, is GAGVSQSPSNKVTEKGKDVELRCDPISGHTALYWYRQSLGQGLEFLIYFQGNSAPDKSGLPSDRFSAERTGGSVSTLTIQRTQQEDSAVYLCASSLEFSSYEQYFGPGTRLTVT.

DNA for the CDR3: TGTGCCAGCAGCGTTTGGACAGGGTTGGCCGGGGAGCTGTTTTTT. Its protein product is CASSVWTGLAGELFF. The V gene is TRBV9, the J gene TRBJ2-2; 8 bases agree with TRBD1. Germline CDR1 and CDR2: SGDLS and YYNGEE. V trimming: 2 bases; J trimming: 6 bases; junction bases outside the gene matches: 6. This CDR3 has 15 residues.

The chain uses TRBV12-5 and TRBJ2-2, with 11 nucleotides matching TRBD2. Per germline, CDR1 LGHNT and CDR2 FRNRAP. The CDR3 is 16 amino acids. After removal of 6 bases from V and 3 bases from J, the junction contained 6 bases not matched to a gene. The CDR3 spells CASGVLAGDDTGELFF. The DNA for the CDR3 is TGTGCTAGTGGGGTACTAGCGGGAGATGACACCGGGGAGCTGTTTTTT.

This sequence joins TRBV28 and TRBJ2-7; 11 bases are a match to TRBD2. The germline V gene has CDR1 MDHEN and CDR2 SYDVKM. This CDR3 spans 15 amino acids. Trimming took 6 bases from V and 1 from J; bases not matched to a gene: 5. CDR3 region: CASRGTSGSSYEQYF. CDR3 DNA sequence: TGTGCCAGCAGGGGGACTAGCGGATCGTCCTACGAGCAGTACTTC.

The chain carries TRBV6-1 and TRBJ1-4, with TRBD1 matching 7 bases. This CDR3 contains 18 residues. Germline assignment: CDR1 MNHNS and CDR2 SASEGT. V lost 2 bases, J lost 0 bases, and 9 bases stayed unmatched. The CDR3 region has the DNA TGTGCCAGCAGTGAAATAAAGGGGACAGCCACAACTAATGAAAAACTGTTTTTT. This gives the protein CASSEIKGTATTNEKLFF.

The rearrangement links TRBV4-1 to TRBJ1-2; no firm D call. The germline V gene encodes CDR1 MGHRA and CDR2 YSYEKL. Trimming stripped 3 bases from V and 0 bases from J, with 5 bases between. The length of the CDR3 is 13 residues. The CDR3 spells CASSQGTNYGYTF. Here the CDR3 DNA reads TGCGCCAGCAGCCAGGGGACTAACTATGGCTACACCTTC.

This chain links TRBV10-2 with TRBJ2-1; no definite D call. Trimming took off 8 bases at V and 4 bases at J, with 3 bases between the two ends. CDR3 length: 10 residues. CDR1 is WSHSY, CDR2 SAAADI, per germline. Here the CDR3 DNA reads TGCGCCAGCGGGTACAATGAGCAGTTCTTC. Translating gives CASGYNEQFF.

The CDR3 here is CASNQNFRGVRSDTQYF. DNA of the CDR3: TGCGCCAGCAACCAAAATTTTCGGGGAGTTCGTTCAGATACGCAGTATTTT. The chain employs TRBV5-1 and TRBJ2-3; D might be TRBD2 (5 bases). This CDR3 is 17 amino acids long. The germline V and J ends were trimmed by 6 bases and 4 bases, with 24 bases remaining between them. Germline V gives CDR1 SGHRS, CDR2 YFSETQ.

V usage is TRBV7-7 and J usage is TRBJ1-3; TRBD1 might be the D (6 bases). V was trimmed by 5 bases and J by 2 bases, leaving 13 bases between them. The CDR3 runs to 15 residues. Looked up from germline, CDR1 is SSHAT and CDR2 is FNYEAQ (reference sequence). The CDR3 region has the DNA TGTGCCAGCAGCCAGGCCGGGGGGCCTGGAAACACCATATATTTT. Amino acids: CASSQAGGPGNTIYF.

The J gene is TRBJ2-7, the V gene TRBV6-1; D uncertain. Germline-derived CDR1 and CDR2 are MNHNS and SASEGT. The CDR3 loop spans 12 amino acids. Trimming shortened V by 7 bases and J by 6 bases, and 13 bases separated the two germline ends. CDR3 sequence reads: CASNPTVSEQYF. The CDR3, as DNA: TGTGCCAGCAATCCCACAGTATCCGAGCAGTACTTC.

In this sample, this clone turned up a few times. The chain is built from TRBV11-2 and TRBJ1-5; D remains unclear. Germline V CDR1 and CDR2: SGHAT, FQNNGV. The CDR3 extends over 15 amino acids. V dropped 5 bases and J dropped 3 bases, with 14 bases sitting between them. The CDR3 DNA sequence: TGTGCCAGCAGCCCAGAGGGCCGTCCCAATCAGCCCCAGCATTTT. Its translation: CASSPEGRPNQPQHF.

The chain recombines TRBV5-1 with TRBJ2-7; 7 bases agree with TRBD2. There are 15 residues in the CDR3. CDR1 and CDR2 (germline): SGHRS, YFSETQ. Trimming took 0 bases from V and 4 from J; bases not matched to a gene: 7. The CDR3 protein is CASSLGVAGEYEQYF. CDR3 DNA: TGCGCCAGCAGCTTGGGTGTTGCGGGAGAATACGAGCAGTACTTC.

In its sample, this clone was seen a few times. CDR3 nucleotide sequence: TGTGCCAAGACAGGGGGAGGGTGCAGCAATCAGCCCCAGCATTTT. Translating gives CAKTGGGCSNQPQHF. The J gene is TRBJ1-5, the V gene TRBV21-1; TRBD1, the table's D call, lacks a check against the DNA. TRBV21-1 is described as a pseudogene. This CDR3 has 15 residues.

The chain has TRBV15 and TRBJ2-6; the match to TRBD1 covers 9 bases. The junction had 4 bases not matched to a gene; V was cut back by 3 bases and J by 1 base. The length of the CDR3 is 17 residues. The V gene's germline CDR1 is LNHNV and CDR2 YYDKDF (reference sequence). CDR3 sequence: CATSRYGQGSGANVLTF. CDR3 DNA sequence: TGTGCCACCAGCAGGTACGGACAGGGGTCTGGGGCCAACGTCCTGACTTTC.

The chain uses TRBV7-2 and TRBJ2-5; D is undetermined. CDR3 size: 13 residues. Between the trimmed V and J ends, which lost 3 bases and 8 bases, there was a span of 13 bases. Germline CDR1 and CDR2: SGHTA and FQGNSA. The CDR3 region is CASSFMVRDTQYF. For the CDR3, the DNA is TGTGCCAGCAGCTTTATGGTGCGTGACACCCAGTACTTC.

The chain links TRBV6-6 to TRBJ1-1; TRBD1 aligns across 10 bases. The trim removed 5 bases at V and 5 bases at J, leaving 8 bases unmatched. The germline CDR1 and CDR2 sequences are MNHNY and SVGAGI (reference sequence). The CDR3 loop spans 15 amino acids. CDR3 in DNA: TGTGCCAGCAGTCCCCGGGACAGGGGAGAGACTGAAGCTTTCTTT. This encodes CASSPRDRGETEAFF.

The V gene is TRBV4-1, the J gene TRBJ2-6; D not resolved. CDR1 is MGHRA, CDR2 YSYEKL, per germline. V lost 2 bases, J lost 4 bases, and 12 bases lay in between. CDR3 size: 16 residues. The CDR3 DNA is TGCGCCAGCAGCCAATTCGGTTTCGCCGGGGCCAACGTCCTGACTTTC. Translation: CASSQFGFAGANVLTF.

The chain uses TRBV10-3 and TRBJ2-4; D possibly uses TRBD1 or TRBD2 (5 bases each). Trimming pared 6 bases from V and 8 bases from J, leaving 8 bases between. Germline values: CDR1 ENHRY, CDR2 SYGVKD. The CDR3 has 11 residues. The CDR3 reads CAISEGHIQYF. The CDR3 region has the DNA TGTGCCATCAGCGAGGGACACATTCAGTACTTC.

The V gene is TRBV11-3, the J gene TRBJ2-5, with 7 nucleotides matching TRBD1. J gave up 4 bases and V 5 bases, and 7 bases lay outside the gene matches. Looked up from germline, CDR1 is SGHNT and CDR2 is YENEEA. The CDR3 loop spans 14 amino acids. In DNA, the CDR3 is TGTGCCAGCAGCCCGCAGGGGGTAGGAGAGACCCAGTACTTC. Translation gives CASSPQGVGETQYF.

This CDR3 is CASSKQRDVTSSYEQYF. In DNA form, the CDR3 reads TGTGCCAGCAGCAAACAGCGGGATGTCACCTCCTCCTACGAGCAGTACTTC. The chain links TRBV21-1 to TRBJ2-7; whether TRBD2, the table's D call, matches the DNA was not checked. TRBV21-1 is listed as a pseudogene. This CDR3 is built from 17 residues.